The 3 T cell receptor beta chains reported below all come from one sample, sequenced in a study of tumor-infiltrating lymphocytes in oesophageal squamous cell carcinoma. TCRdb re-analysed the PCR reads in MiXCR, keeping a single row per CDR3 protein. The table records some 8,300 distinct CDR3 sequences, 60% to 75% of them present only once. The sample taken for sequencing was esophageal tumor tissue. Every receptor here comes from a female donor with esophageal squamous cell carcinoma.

CDR3 protein: CASTLSGSTYNEQFF. The CDR3 bases are TGTGCCAGTACACTTAGCGGGAGTACCTACAATGAGCAGTTCTTC. V is TRBV19 and J is TRBJ2-1; 9 nucleotides line up with TRBD2. Germline V gene data show CDR1 as LNHDA and CDR2 as SQIVND (reference sequence). This CDR3 has 15 amino acids. The J segment lost 2 bases and the V segment lost 7 bases, leaving 6 bases of the junction unmatched.

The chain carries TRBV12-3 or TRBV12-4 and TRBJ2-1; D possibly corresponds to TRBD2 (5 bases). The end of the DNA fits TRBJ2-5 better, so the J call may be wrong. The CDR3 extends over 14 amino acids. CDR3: CASSFGDKQETQYF. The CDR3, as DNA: TGTGCCAGCAGTTTCGGGGATAAACAAGAGACCCAGTACTTC.

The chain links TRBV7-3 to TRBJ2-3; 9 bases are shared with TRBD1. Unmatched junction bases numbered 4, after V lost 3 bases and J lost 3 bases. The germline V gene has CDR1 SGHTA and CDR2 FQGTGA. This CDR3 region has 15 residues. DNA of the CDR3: TGTGCCAGCAGCTTGACGGGACAGGGAACAGATACGCAGTATTTT. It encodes CASSLTGQGTDTQYF.